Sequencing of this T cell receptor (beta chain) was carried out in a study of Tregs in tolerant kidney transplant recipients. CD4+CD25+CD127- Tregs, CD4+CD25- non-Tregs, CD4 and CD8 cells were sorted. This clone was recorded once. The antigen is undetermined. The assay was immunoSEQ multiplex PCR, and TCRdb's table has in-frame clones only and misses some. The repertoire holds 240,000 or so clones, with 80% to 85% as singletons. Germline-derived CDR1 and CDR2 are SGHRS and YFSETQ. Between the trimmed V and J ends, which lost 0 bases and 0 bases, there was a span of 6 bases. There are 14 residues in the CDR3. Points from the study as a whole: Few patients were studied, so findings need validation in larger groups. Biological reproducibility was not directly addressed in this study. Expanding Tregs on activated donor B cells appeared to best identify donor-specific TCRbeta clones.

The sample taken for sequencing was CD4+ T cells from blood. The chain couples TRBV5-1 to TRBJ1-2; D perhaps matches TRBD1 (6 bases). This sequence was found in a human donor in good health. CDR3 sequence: CASSLDRANYGYTF. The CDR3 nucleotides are TGCGCCAGCAGCTTGGACAGGGCTAACTATGGCTACACCTTC. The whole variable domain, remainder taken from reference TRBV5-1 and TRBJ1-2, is KAGVTQTPRYLIKTRGQQVTLSCSPISGHRSVSWYQQTPGQGLQFLFEYFSETQRNKGNFPGRFSGRQFSNSRSEMNVSTLELGDSALYLCASSLDRANYGYTFGSGTRLTVV.